The source of this T cell receptor beta chain is a study of blood T cell repertoires in COVID-19. The overall study: The origin of the acute and convalescent COVID-19 samples was the United States, Italy and Spain.

Enrolment of Seattle patients took place during active infection, and they were followed longitudinally. Per the authors' pipeline: By means of reference gene primer amplification, nucleated cell counts were estimated. Only in-frame clones appear in the TCRdb table, and some are missing; sequencing was by immunoSEQ multiplex PCR. From that table come the V and J calls and clone size; the DNA was used to work out D and trimming. The sample shows more than 85,000 clones, around 90% of them seen only once. The clonotype comes from a man in his fifties with COVID-19, enrolled during active disease. The sample taken for sequencing was peripheral blood.

Here the CDR3 reads CATSDSDRGYTF. Written as DNA, the CDR3 is TGTGCCACCAGTGACTCGGACAGGGGCTACACCTTC. The J gene is TRBJ1-2, the V gene TRBV24-1; 7 bases fit TRBD1. CDR3 size: 12 residues. Losses at the gene ends were 4 bases for V and 8 bases for J; bases not matched to a gene: 3. Per the germline V gene, CDR1 is KGHDR and CDR2 is SFDVKD.